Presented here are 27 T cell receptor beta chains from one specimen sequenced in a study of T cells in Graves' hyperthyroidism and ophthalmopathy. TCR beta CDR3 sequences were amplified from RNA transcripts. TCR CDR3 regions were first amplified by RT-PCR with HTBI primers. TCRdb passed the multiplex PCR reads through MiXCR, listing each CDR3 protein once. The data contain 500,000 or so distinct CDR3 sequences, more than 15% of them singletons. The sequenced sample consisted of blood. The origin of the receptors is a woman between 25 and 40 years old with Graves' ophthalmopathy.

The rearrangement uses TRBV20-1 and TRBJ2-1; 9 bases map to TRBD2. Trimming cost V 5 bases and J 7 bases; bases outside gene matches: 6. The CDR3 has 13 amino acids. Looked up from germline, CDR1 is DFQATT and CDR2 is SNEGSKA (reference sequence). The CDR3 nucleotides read TGCAGTGCTGGGCTAGCGGGGTGGAATGAGCAGTTCTTC. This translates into CSAGLAGWNEQFF.

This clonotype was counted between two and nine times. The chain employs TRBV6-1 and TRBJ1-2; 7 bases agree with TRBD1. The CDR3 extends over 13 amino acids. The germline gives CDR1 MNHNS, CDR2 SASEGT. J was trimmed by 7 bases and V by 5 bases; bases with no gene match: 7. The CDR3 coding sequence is TGTGCCAGCAGTTTGACAGGGTACGGTGGCTACACCTTC. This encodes CASSLTGYGGYTF.

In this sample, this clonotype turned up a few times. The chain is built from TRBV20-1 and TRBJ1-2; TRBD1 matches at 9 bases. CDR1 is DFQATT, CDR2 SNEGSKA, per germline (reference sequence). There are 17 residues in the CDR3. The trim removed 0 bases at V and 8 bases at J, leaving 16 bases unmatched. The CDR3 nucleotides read TGCAGTGCTAGAGATGGGTGGCGGGACAGGGTTTCGGGAGGCTACACCTTC. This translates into CSARDGWRDRVSGGYTF.

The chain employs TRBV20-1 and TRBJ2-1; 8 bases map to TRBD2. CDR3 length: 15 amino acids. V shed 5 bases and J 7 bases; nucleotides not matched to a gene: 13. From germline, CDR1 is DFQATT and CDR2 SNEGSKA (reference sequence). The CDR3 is CSALWPAGVGNEQFF. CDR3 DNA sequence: TGCAGTGCTCTGTGGCCAGCGGGAGTAGGAAATGAGCAGTTCTTC.

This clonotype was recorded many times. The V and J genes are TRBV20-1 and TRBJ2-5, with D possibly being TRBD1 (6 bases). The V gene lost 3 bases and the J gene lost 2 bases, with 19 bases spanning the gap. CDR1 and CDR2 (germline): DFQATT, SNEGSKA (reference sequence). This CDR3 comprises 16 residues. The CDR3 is CSASLLPGQPQETQYF. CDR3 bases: TGCAGTGCTAGCCTTCTACCGGGACAACCACAAGAGACCCAGTACTTC.

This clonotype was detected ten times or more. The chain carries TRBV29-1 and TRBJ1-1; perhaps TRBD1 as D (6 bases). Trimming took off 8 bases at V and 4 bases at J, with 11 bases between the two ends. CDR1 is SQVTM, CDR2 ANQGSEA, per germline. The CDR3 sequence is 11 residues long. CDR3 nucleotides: TGCAGCTCTCGGACAGTCACTGAAGCTTTCTTT. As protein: CSSRTVTEAFF.

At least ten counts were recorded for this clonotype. CDR3 coding DNA: TGTGCCAGCAGCTTCGTCGGGGGAATCTACGAGCAGTACTTC. Its translation is CASSFVGGIYEQYF. The J gene is TRBJ2-7, the V gene TRBV7-9; possible D gene TRBD2, 6 bases. The CDR3 length is 14 residues. Germline assignment: CDR1 SEHNR and CDR2 FQNEAQ (reference sequence). V shed 3 bases and J shed 3 bases, with 12 bases lying between them.

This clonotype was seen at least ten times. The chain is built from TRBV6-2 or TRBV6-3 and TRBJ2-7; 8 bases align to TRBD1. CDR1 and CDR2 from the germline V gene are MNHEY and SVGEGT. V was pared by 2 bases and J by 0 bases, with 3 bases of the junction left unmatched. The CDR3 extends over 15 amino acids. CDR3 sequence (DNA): TGTGCCAGCAGTTACCTGGGACAGGTCTCCTACGAGCAGTACTTC. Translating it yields CASSYLGQVSYEQYF.

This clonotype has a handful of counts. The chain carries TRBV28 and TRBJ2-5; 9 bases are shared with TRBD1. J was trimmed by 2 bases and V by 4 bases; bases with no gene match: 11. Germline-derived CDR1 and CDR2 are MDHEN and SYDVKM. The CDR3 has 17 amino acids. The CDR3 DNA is TGTGCCAGCAGTTCCCCTTTGACAGGGGGGGGACAAGAGACCCAGTACTTC. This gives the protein CASSSPLTGGGQETQYF.

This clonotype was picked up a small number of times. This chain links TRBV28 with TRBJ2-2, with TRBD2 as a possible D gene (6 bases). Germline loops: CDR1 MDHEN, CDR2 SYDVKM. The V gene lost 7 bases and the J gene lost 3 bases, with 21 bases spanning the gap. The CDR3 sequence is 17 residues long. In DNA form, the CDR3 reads TGTGCCAGCACACTACTGACCGGGGGTGGTGACACCGGGGAGCTGTTTTTT. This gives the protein CASTLLTGGGDTGELFF.

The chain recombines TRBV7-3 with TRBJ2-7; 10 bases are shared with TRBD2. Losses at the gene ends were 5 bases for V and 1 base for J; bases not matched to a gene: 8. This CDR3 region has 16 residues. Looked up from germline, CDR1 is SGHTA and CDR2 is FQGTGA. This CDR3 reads CASSLSSGSMSYEQYF. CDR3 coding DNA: TGTGCCAGCAGCCTGTCTAGCGGGAGTATGTCCTACGAGCAGTACTTC.

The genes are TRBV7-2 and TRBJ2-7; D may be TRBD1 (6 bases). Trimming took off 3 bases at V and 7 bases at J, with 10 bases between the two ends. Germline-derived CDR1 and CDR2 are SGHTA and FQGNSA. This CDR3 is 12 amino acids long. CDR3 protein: CASSFRGLEQYF. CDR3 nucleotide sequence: TGTGCCAGCAGCTTTAGGGGGTTGGAGCAGTACTTC.

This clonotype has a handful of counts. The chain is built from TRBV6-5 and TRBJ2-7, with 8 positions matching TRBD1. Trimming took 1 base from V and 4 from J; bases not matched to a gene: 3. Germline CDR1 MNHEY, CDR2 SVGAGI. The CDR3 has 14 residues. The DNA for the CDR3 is TGTGCCAGCAGTTACTTCGACAGGGGATACGAGCAGTACTTC. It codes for CASSYFDRGYEQYF.

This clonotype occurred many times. The CDR3 DNA reads as TGTGCCAGCAGTTCCCCATGGGCCAGACCTGCCAAAAACATTCAGTACTTC. Protein sequence: CASSSPWARPAKNIQYF. The chain is built from TRBV12-3 or TRBV12-4 and TRBJ2-4; D gene uncertain. V dropped 4 bases and J dropped 1 base, with 17 bases sitting between them. The CDR3 contains 17 residues.

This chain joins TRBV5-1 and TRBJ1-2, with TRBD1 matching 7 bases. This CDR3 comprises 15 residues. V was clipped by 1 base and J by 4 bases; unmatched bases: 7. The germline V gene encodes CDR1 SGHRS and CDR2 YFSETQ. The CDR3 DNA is TGCGCCAGCAGCTTGCGGGACAGCCTACCCTATGGCTACACCTTC. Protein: CASSLRDSLPYGYTF.

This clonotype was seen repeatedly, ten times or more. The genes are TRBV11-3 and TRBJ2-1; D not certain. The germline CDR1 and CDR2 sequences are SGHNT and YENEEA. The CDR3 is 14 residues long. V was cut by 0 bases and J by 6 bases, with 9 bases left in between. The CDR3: CASSLDQVGNEQFF. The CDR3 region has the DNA TGTGCCAGCAGCTTAGATCAAGTGGGCAATGAGCAGTTCTTC.

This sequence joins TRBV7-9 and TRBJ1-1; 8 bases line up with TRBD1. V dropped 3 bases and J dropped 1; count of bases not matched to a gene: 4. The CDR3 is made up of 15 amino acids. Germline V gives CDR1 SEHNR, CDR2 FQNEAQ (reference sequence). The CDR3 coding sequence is TGTGCCAGCAGCTTCCCAGGGGGCGAGAACACTGAAGCTTTCTTT. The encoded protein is CASSFPGGENTEAFF.

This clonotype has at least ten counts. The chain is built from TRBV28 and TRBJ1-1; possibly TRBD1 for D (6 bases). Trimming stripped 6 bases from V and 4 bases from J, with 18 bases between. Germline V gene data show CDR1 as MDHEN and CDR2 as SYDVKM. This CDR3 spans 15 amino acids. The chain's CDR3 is CASRTRTALGTEAFF. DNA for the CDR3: TGTGCCAGCAGGACCCGGACAGCCCTGGGCACTGAAGCTTTCTTT.

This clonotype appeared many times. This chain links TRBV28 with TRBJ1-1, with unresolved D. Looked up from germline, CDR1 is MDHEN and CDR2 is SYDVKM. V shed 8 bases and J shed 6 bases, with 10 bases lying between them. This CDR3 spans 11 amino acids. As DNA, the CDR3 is TGTGCCAGCCGAGGGAGGCCTGAAGCTTTCTTT. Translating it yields CASRGRPEAFF.

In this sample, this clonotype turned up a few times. The CDR3 region has the DNA TGTGCCAGCAGCCCAGGGGGGCGTTCGAACACCGGGGAGCTGTTTTTT. Translating it yields CASSPGGRSNTGELFF. The rearrangement joins TRBV13 to TRBJ2-2; a weak D match, TRBD1 (7 bases). Looked up from germline, CDR1 is PRHDT and CDR2 is FYEKMQ (reference sequence). This CDR3 region has 16 residues. V was pared by 5 bases and J by 0 bases, with 13 bases between.

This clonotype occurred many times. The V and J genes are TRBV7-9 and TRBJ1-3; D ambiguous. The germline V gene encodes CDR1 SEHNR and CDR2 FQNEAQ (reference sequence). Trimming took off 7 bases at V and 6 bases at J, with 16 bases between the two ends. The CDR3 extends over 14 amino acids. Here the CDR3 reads CASNDQHLENTIYF. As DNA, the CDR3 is TGTGCCAGCAACGACCAACATCTAGAAAACACCATATATTTT.

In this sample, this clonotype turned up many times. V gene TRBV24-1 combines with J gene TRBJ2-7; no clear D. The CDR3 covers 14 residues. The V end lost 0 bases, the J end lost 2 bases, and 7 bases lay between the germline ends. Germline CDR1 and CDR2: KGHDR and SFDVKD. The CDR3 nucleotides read TGTGCCACCAGTGATTTGCCGCAAACCTACGAGCAGTACTTC. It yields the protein CATSDLPQTYEQYF.

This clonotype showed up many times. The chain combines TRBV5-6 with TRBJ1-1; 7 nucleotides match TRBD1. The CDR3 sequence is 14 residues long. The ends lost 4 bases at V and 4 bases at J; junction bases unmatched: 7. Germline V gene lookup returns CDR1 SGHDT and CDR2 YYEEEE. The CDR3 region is CASSPTGFFTEAFF. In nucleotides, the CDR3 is TGTGCCAGCAGCCCGACAGGGTTCTTCACTGAAGCTTTCTTT.

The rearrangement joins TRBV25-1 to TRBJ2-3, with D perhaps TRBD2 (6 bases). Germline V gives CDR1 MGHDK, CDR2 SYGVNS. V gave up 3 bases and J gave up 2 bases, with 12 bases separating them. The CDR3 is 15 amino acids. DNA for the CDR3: TGTGCCAGCAGTGATATTGGAGGGAACACAGATACGCAGTATTTT. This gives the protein CASSDIGGNTDTQYF.

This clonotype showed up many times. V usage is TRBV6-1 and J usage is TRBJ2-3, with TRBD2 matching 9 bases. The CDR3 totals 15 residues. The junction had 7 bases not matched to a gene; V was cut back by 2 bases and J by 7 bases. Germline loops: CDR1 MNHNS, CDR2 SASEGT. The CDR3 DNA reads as TGTGCCAGCAGTGAACGGGCGGGAGGGTTGTATACGCAGTATTTT. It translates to CASSERAGGLYTQYF.

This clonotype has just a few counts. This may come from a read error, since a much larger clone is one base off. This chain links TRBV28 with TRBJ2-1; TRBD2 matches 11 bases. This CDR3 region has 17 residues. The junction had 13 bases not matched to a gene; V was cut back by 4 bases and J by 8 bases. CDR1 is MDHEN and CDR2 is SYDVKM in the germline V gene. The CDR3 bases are TGTGCCAGCAGTTCGAGACTAGCGGGATTAATCACCGATGAGCAGTTCTTC. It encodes CASSSRLAGLITDEQFF.

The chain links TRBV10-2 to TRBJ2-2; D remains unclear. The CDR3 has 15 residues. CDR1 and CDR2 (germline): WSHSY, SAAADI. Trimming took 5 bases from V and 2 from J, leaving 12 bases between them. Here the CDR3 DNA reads TGCGCCAGCAGTCCCACAAGCGAAAACACCGGGGAGCTGTTTTTT. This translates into CASSPTSENTGELFF.